Shown below are 14 T cell receptor beta chains from a single sample sequenced in a study of T cells in localized non-small cell lung cancer. Measured with immunoSEQ multiplex PCR; TCRdb has only the in-frame clones, and not every one. This table holds 75,000 to 90,000 clones, about four fifths found once. This specimen was peripheral blood, taken before any cancer treatment. The receptors come from a man aged 35 to 70 with stage I lung adenocarcinoma.

There are a few counts of this clone. This chain uses TRBV4-3 with TRBJ1-1; D not certain. V lost 0 bases and J 4 bases, leaving 9 bases between the germline ends. Germline loops: CDR1 LGHNA, CDR2 YSLEER. The CDR3 runs to 14 residues. The chain's CDR3 is CASSQEGRSTEAFF. Here the CDR3 DNA reads TGCGCCAGCAGCCAAGAAGGGCGGAGCACTGAAGCTTTCTTT.

The V call is TRBV15, the J call TRBJ1-1; D remains ambiguous. Germline CDR1 LNHNV, CDR2 YYDKDF (reference sequence). This CDR3 has 12 amino acids. With 2 bases removed from V and 6 bases from J, the gap between germline ends came to 7 bases. The CDR3 reads CATSRPRSEAFF. CDR3 coding DNA: TGTGCCACCAGCAGACCAAGATCTGAAGCTTTCTTT.

J is TRBJ2-2 and V is TRBV6-6; D is undetermined. Per germline, CDR1 MNHNY and CDR2 SVGAGI (reference sequence). V dropped 6 bases and J dropped 6 bases, with 8 bases sitting between them. CDR3 size: 12 residues. The CDR3 spells CASSSRAGELFF. The CDR3 DNA reads TGTGCCAGCAGCTCCCGGGCCGGGGAGCTGTTTTTT.

The rearrangement joins TRBV9 to TRBJ2-3; 7 bases map to TRBD2. Germline CDR1 SGDLS, CDR2 YYNGEE. The CDR3 length is 16 residues. With 4 bases clipped from V and 0 bases from J, the junction kept 8 bases outside the gene matches. DNA for the CDR3: TGTGCCAGCAGCTTCAGCGGGCGGGGGAGCACAGATACGCAGTATTTT. Translated, it gives CASSFSGRGSTDTQYF.

The chain employs TRBV6-1 and TRBJ2-5; D is unclear. There are 15 residues in the CDR3. Per the germline V gene, CDR1 is MNHNS and CDR2 is SASEGT. V was shortened by 3 bases and J by 2 bases, with 13 bases between the two germline ends. CDR3 bases: TGTGCCAGCAGTGACGGAGTAATACTGCAAGAGACCCAGTACTTC. It encodes CASSDGVILQETQYF.

The V gene is TRBV5-6, the J gene TRBJ2-7, with D perhaps matching TRBD2 (5 bases). The CDR3 has 13 residues. From germline, CDR1 is SGHDT and CDR2 YYEEEE. V was shortened by 1 base and J by 2 bases, with 7 bases between the two germline ends. CDR3 sequence: CASSLMRAYEQYF. For the CDR3, the DNA is TGTGCCAGCAGCTTGATGAGGGCCTACGAGCAGTACTTC.

The chain recombines TRBV6-5 with TRBJ1-4, with 7 bases aligning to TRBD1. Germline CDR1 and CDR2: MNHEY and SVGAGI. The CDR3 has 14 residues. V dropped 6 bases and J dropped 6; count of bases not matched to a gene: 7. CDR3 DNA: TGTGCCAGCAGAACAGGGGACCGAGATGAAAAACTGTTTTTT. It encodes CASRTGDRDEKLFF.

V is TRBV14 and J is TRBJ1-4; D is possibly TRBD1 (6 bases). Germline assignment: CDR1 SGHDN and CDR2 FVKESK. Trimming took 4 bases from V and 8 from J, leaving 11 bases between them. This CDR3 contains 13 residues. CDR3: CASSRRDTEKLFF. DNA for the CDR3: TGTGCCAGCAGCCGCCGGGACACGGAAAAACTGTTTTTT.

The CDR3 DNA reads as TGTGCCAGCAGTTTAGGGAGGGAGGGTGGCCAACTGAGGTCCAATGAGCAGTTCTTC. Its protein is CASSLGREGGQLRSNEQFF. The chain joins TRBV27 to TRBJ2-1; 7 nucleotides agree with TRBD2. J was trimmed by 6 bases and V by 2 bases; bases with no gene match: 19. From germline, CDR1 is MNHEY and CDR2 SMNVEV (reference sequence). The CDR3 is 19 amino acids.

CDR3 nucleotide sequence: TGTGCCAGCAGTTACTCAAAACAGGGTTATGGTGGCTACACCTTC. Its translation is CASSYSKQGYGGYTF. The chain has TRBV6-6 and TRBJ1-2; possibly TRBD1 for D (6 bases). This CDR3 contains 15 residues. Germline V CDR1 and CDR2: MNHNY, SVGAGI (reference sequence). V was cut by 0 bases and J by 7 bases, with 15 bases left in between.

On this clone: This may stem from a read error, because a much larger clone lies one nucleotide away. This chain connects TRBV4-2 to TRBJ1-5; D unresolved. CDR1 and CDR2 from the germline V gene are LGHNA and YNFKEQ. The CDR3 totals 14 residues. DNA of the CDR3: TGTGCCAACAGCCAAGTAGGGAGCAATCAGCCCCAGCATTTT. As protein: CANSQVGSNQPQHF.

V gene TRBV27 combines with J gene TRBJ2-2; 8 bases are shared with TRBD1. The CDR3 consists of 15 residues. V was pared by 7 bases and J by 4 bases, with 8 bases of the junction left unmatched. Germline V gene lookup returns CDR1 MNHEY and CDR2 SMNVEV (reference sequence). CDR3 loop: CASNPTGAGTGELFF. CDR3 nucleotides: TGTGCCAGCAATCCGACAGGGGCTGGCACCGGGGAGCTGTTTTTT.

The chain has TRBV30 and TRBJ2-1, with 9 nucleotides matching TRBD2. CDR1 is GTSNPN, CDR2 SVGIG, per germline (reference sequence). This CDR3 comprises 13 residues. V lost 4 bases to trimming and J lost 4 bases; unmatched junction nucleotides: 2. The CDR3, as DNA: TGTGCCTGGAATAGCGGGAGATACAATGAGCAGTTCTTC. Its translation: CAWNSGRYNEQFF.

The J gene is TRBJ2-5, the V gene TRBV18, with D maybe TRBD2 (6 bases). Trimming removed 7 bases at V and 4 bases at J, with 19 bases between. CDR1 is KGHSH, CDR2 LQKENI, per germline. This CDR3 spans 15 amino acids. The CDR3 nucleotides read TGTGCCAGCTTAGATATCGGGGGTTCGCGAGAGACCCAGTACTTC. Its translation: CASLDIGGSRETQYF.